These 19 T cell receptor beta chains were sequenced from one sample in a study of blood T cell repertoires in COVID-19. Profiled with immunoSEQ multiplex PCR; TCRdb holds only in-frame clones, not every one. The sample includes 110,000 or so clones, 81% of them seen just once. Sequenced input: peripheral blood. These receptor sequences come from a man aged 50 or older with acute or convalescent COVID-19.

The chain has TRBV2 and TRBJ2-1; 7 nucleotides align to TRBD1. The V segment lost 7 bases and the J segment 1 base; nucleotides outside the gene matches: 7. Per the germline V gene, CDR1 is SNHLY and CDR2 is FYNNEI. This CDR3 has 15 residues. CDR3 nucleotides: TGTGCCAGCACTGAGGACAGGTATTCCTACAATGAGCAGTTCTTC. It codes for CASTEDRYSYNEQFF.

Notes on this clone: Other DNA sequences in this specimen translate into the identical CDR3. This chain uses TRBV18 with TRBJ1-5, with 8 bases aligning to TRBD1. The junction had 3 bases not matched to a gene; V was cut back by 3 bases and J by 2 bases. CDR1 is KGHSH and CDR2 is LQKENI in the germline V gene. The CDR3 is 15 residues long. Here the CDR3 reads CASSPDRGGNQPQHF. CDR3 bases: TGTGCCAGCTCACCTGACAGGGGAGGCAATCAGCCCCAGCATTTT.

The chain links TRBV2 to TRBJ1-2; 8 nucleotides match TRBD1. Germline values: CDR1 SNHLY, CDR2 FYNNEI. The CDR3 extends over 13 amino acids. The trim removed 7 bases at V and 3 bases at J, leaving 4 bases unmatched. CDR3 DNA: TGTGCCAGCATCCGACAGGGGTACTATGGCTACACCTTC. Residues: CASIRQGYYGYTF.

In its sample, this clone was seen once. The rearrangement uses TRBV12-2 and TRBJ1-5; the D call TRBD1 from the table was never checked on the DNA. TRBV12-2 is a pseudogene. There are 15 residues in the CDR3. The CDR3 loop is CANEVDRGRNQPQHF. The CDR3 DNA reads TGTGCGAATGAGGTAGACAGGGGGCGGAATCAGCCCCAGCATTTT.

The chain recombines TRBV5-8 with TRBJ2-1, with D hard to call. This CDR3 has 14 amino acids. Between the trimmed V and J ends, which lost 0 bases and 6 bases, there was a span of 10 bases. From germline, CDR1 is SGHTS and CDR2 YDEGEE. The CDR3 reads CASSLGGRFNEQFF. The CDR3 DNA is TGTGCCAGCAGCTTGGGCGGTAGGTTCAATGAGCAGTTCTTC.

V usage is TRBV3-1 (or the pseudogene TRBV3-2) and J usage is TRBJ1-2; D is ambiguous. The germline CDR1 and CDR2 sequences are LGHDT and YNNKEL (reference sequence). Between the trimmed V and J ends, which lost 0 bases and 0 bases, there was a span of 8 bases. CDR3 length: 15 residues. The CDR3, as DNA: TGTGCCAGCAGCCAAGATTGGAGAGCTAACTATGGCTACACCTTC. It yields the protein CASSQDWRANYGYTF.

As concerns this clone: Other DNA sequences in this specimen translate into the identical CDR3. V gene TRBV3-1 (or the pseudogene TRBV3-2) combines with J gene TRBJ1-5; no reliable D call. In germline, CDR1 is LGHDT, CDR2 YNNKEL (reference sequence). Trimming removed 4 bases at V and 3 bases at J, with 4 bases between. The CDR3 is 12 amino acids. The CDR3 nucleotides are TGTGCCAGCAGCCTTATCAATCAGCCCCAGCATTTT. Translating gives CASSLINQPQHF.

The rearrangement uses TRBV7-9 and TRBJ1-1; possibly TRBD1 for D (5 bases). CDR1 and CDR2 from the germline V gene are SEHNR and FQNEAQ (reference sequence). This CDR3 has 13 amino acids. V lost 1 base and J 4 bases, leaving 7 bases between the germline ends. In DNA form, the CDR3 reads TGTGCCAGCAGCTTAGTTCAGGGCACTGAAGCTTTCTTT. This translates into CASSLVQGTEAFF.

The chain links TRBV15 to TRBJ1-2; TRBD1 matches at 9 bases. Trimming at V came to 5 bases and at J to 8 bases, leaving 6 bases not matched to a gene. Per the germline V gene, CDR1 is LNHNV and CDR2 is YYDKDF (reference sequence). CDR3 length equals 13 residues. The chain's CDR3 is CATSFRTGEGYTF. The CDR3, as DNA: TGTGCCACCAGCTTCCGGACAGGGGAGGGCTACACCTTC.

The V gene is TRBV5-3, the J gene TRBJ2-7; TRBD1 matches at 7 bases. TRBV5-3 is known as an ORF, though its function is uncertain. The CDR3 has 17 amino acids. Unmatched junction bases numbered 12, after V lost 2 bases and J lost 1 base. CDR3 bases: TGTGCCAGAAGCTTATACTACAGGGGAGCCGTTTCCTACGAGCAGTACTTC. Its translation: CARSLYYRGAVSYEQYF.

This clone was observed a handful of times. The chain combines TRBV7-2 with TRBJ1-6, with a possible D match to TRBD1 (6 bases). Germline V lookup: CDR1 SGHTA, CDR2 FQGNSA. The CDR3 extends over 17 amino acids. The V end was cut by 5 bases, the J end by 0 bases, with 14 bases between. The CDR3 DNA follows: TGTGCCAGCAGCCGGGACATCCTTAGCTCCTATAATTCACCCCTCCACTTT. It yields the protein CASSRDILSSYNSPLHF.

This chain uses TRBV11-2 with TRBJ1-1; D is possibly TRBD1 (6 bases). Germline CDR1 SGHAT, CDR2 FQNNGV. V was shortened by 5 bases and J by 4 bases, with 17 bases between the two germline ends. This CDR3 comprises 15 residues. As DNA, the CDR3 is TGTGCCAGCAGCCCTTGGGGGCAGGGTAGCACTGAAGCTTTCTTT. The encoded protein is CASSPWGQGSTEAFF.

CDR3 bases: TGTGCCAGCAGCCGGACTAGAGCCTACAATGAGCAGTTCTTC. It is translated as CASSRTRAYNEQFF. The chain uses TRBV7-8 and TRBJ2-1; the match to TRBD2 covers 7 bases. The V and J ends lost 5 bases and 2 bases, in that order; junction bases with no gene match: 3. The CDR3 has 14 residues. The V gene's germline CDR1 is SGHVS and CDR2 FQNEAQ. Full variable domain (outside the CDR3, taken from reference TRBV7-8 and TRBJ2-1): GAGVSQSPRYKVAKRGQDVALRCDPISGHVSLFWYQQALGQGPEFLTYFQNEAQLDKSGLPSDRFFAERPEGSVSTLKIQRTQQEDSAVYLCASSRTRAYNEQFFGPGTRLTVL.

The chain uses TRBV21-1 and TRBJ1-1. TRBV21-1 is noted as a pseudogene. This CDR3 is built from 13 residues. CDR3: CASSKVTGTEAFF. As DNA, the CDR3 is TGTGCCAGCAGCAAAGTGACGGGAACTGAAGCTTTCTTT.

Only one count was recorded for this clone. The chain uses TRBV19 and TRBJ2-2, with D possibly TRBD1 on 6 matching bases. The CDR3 is 13 amino acids. CDR1 and CDR2 (germline): LNHDA, SQIVND (reference sequence). CDR3 sequence reads: CDSGHPNTGELFF. As DNA, the CDR3 is TGTGACTCGGGACACCCGAACACCGGGGAGCTGTTTTTT. Filled out from reference TRBV19 and TRBJ2-2, the complete variable domain reads DGGITQSPKYLFRKEGQNVTLSCEQNLNHDAMYWYRQDPGQGLRLIYYSQIVNDFQKGDIAEGYSVSREKKESFPLTVTSAQKNPTAFYLCDSGHPNTGELFFGEGSRLTVL.

J is TRBJ1-6 and V is TRBV18, with a possible D match to TRBD1 (5 bases). V was trimmed by 2 bases and J by 10 bases, leaving 12 bases between them. CDR3 length: 14 residues. The germline V gene encodes CDR1 KGHSH and CDR2 LQKENI. CDR3 in DNA: TGTGCCAGCTCACCAAACCAGGGAGGATCACCCCTCCACTTT. Protein sequence: CASSPNQGGSPLHF.

The CDR3 is CASSLVGGYNSPLHF. CDR3 nucleotides: TGCGCCAGCAGCTTGGTTGGGGGGTATAATTCACCCCTCCACTTT. The rearrangement joins TRBV5-1 to TRBJ1-6; perhaps TRBD1 as D (5 bases). V was shortened by 0 bases and J by 4 bases, with 8 bases between the two germline ends. CDR3 length equals 15 residues. Germline V gene sequence: CDR1 SGHRS, CDR2 YFSETQ.

The rearrangement joins TRBV28 to TRBJ1-4; 12 bases fit TRBD1. CDR1 and CDR2 from the germline V gene are MDHEN and SYDVKM. Losses at the gene ends were 5 bases for V and 4 bases for J; bases not matched to a gene: 5. The CDR3 contains 16 residues. The CDR3 bases are TGTGCCAGCAGTCGGGACAGGGGGCGGATTAATGAAAAACTGTTTTTT. This encodes CASSRDRGRINEKLFF.

The V gene is TRBV30, the J gene TRBJ2-2; D may be TRBD2 (6 bases). V shed 0 bases and J shed 2 bases, with 10 bases lying between them. CDR1 and CDR2 from the germline V gene are GTSNPN and SVGIG (reference sequence). The CDR3 contains 15 residues. The CDR3 sequence: CAWSVLAPNTGELFF. CDR3 coding DNA: TGTGCCTGGAGTGTACTAGCTCCAAACACCGGGGAGCTGTTTTTT.